One and the same sample provided the 5 T cell receptor beta chains below, sequenced in a study of control samples from healthy donors and cancer patients. The protocol was immunoSEQ multiplex PCR, while the TCRdb copy is restricted to in-frame clones and leaves out a portion. Of 110,000 to 150,000 clones in the sample, about 89% were seen once. Sequenced sample: blood. The receptors derive from a young man in good health.

This sequence joins TRBV6-5 and TRBJ1-1; TRBD1 might be the D (5 bases). Trimming left V 1 base short and J 0 bases short, with 9 bases between. CDR1 is MNHEY and CDR2 is SVGAGI in the germline V gene. This CDR3 has 15 residues. CDR3 nucleotide sequence: TGTGCCAGCAGTTACTTTGACAGAATGAACACTGAAGCTTTCTTT. Residues: CASSYFDRMNTEAFF.

V usage is TRBV5-1 and J usage is TRBJ2-1, with TRBD2 as a possible D gene (6 bases). Germline loops: CDR1 SGHRS, CDR2 YFSETQ. The CDR3 consists of 16 residues. Trimming pared 0 bases from V and 2 bases from J, leaving 12 bases between. The CDR3 region has the DNA TGCGCCAGCAGCTTGGAGGGCGGGGCCCCCTACAATGAGCAGTTCTTC. This codes for CASSLEGGAPYNEQFF.

This clone was detected only a few times. The chain uses TRBV12-5 and TRBJ2-7; no firm D call. This CDR3 contains 13 residues. Trimming shortened V by 1 base and J by 3 bases, and 7 bases separated the two germline ends. Germline CDR1 and CDR2: LGHNT and FRNRAP. CDR3 sequence reads: CASGLDSDYEQYF. The CDR3 bases are TGTGCTAGTGGTTTGGACAGCGACTACGAGCAGTACTTC.

The V and J genes are TRBV18 and TRBJ1-6; D not certain. The V and J ends lost 1 base and 1 base respectively, with 11 bases between them. The CDR3 has 17 amino acids. The germline V gene encodes CDR1 KGHSH and CDR2 LQKENI. CDR3 in amino acids: CASSPLPVKSYNSPLHF. The CDR3 DNA sequence: TGTGCCAGCTCACCACTTCCGGTAAAATCCTATAATTCACCCCTCCACTTT.

V usage is TRBV3-1 (or the pseudogene TRBV3-2) and J usage is TRBJ1-5; D not certain. There are 15 residues in the CDR3. V gave up 3 bases and J gave up 4 bases, with 13 bases separating them. The germline V gene has CDR1 LGHDT and CDR2 YNNKEL (reference sequence). CDR3 sequence reads: CASSQGIVGNQPQHF. DNA of the CDR3: TGTGCCAGCAGCCAGGGGATCGTAGGGAATCAGCCCCAGCATTTT.